Listed below are T cell receptor beta chains from one sample, sequenced in a study of sequential checkpoint blockade in melanoma. Using immunoSEQ multiplex PCR, the repertoire was profiled, and TCRdb retains in-frame clones only, with some absent. Seen here are approximately 31,000 clones, 75% to 90% observed once, and the top ten hold 20% to 25%. The sequencing here drew on CD8+ T cells sorted from blood (inferred from file names), taken from a patient given nivolumab and ipilimumab in sequence. All receptors come from a human donor with melanoma. CDR3s include the opening cysteine and the closing phenylalanine or tryptophan. The D gene is left open where the match is weak. Only some rows state a clone size, as once, few, many or a class for expanded clones.

TRBD2,TRBJ2-1,TRBV5-1,.,CASSFSGGAYDEQFF,TGCGCCAGCAGCTTTAGCGGGGGGGCCTACGATGAGCAGTTCTTC
TRBD2,TRBJ2-7,TRBV27,.,CASSRILAGGTYEQYF,TGTGCCAGCAGTCGGATCTTAGCGGGGGGCACCTACGAGCAGTACTTC
.,TRBJ1-2,TRBV27,.,CASSFRTDYGYTF,TGTGCCAGCAGTTTTCGGACAGACTATGGCTACACCTTC
TRBD2,TRBJ2-7,TRBV2,.,CASSEPGTSGRALAYEQYF,TGTGCCAGCAGTGAACCCGGGACTAGCGGGAGGGCCTTAGCCTACGAGCAGTACTTC
TRBD1,TRBJ1-2,TRBV25-1,once,CASSGQGYGYTF,TGTGCCAGCAGTGGACAGGGCTATGGCTACACCTTC
.,TRBJ1-4,TRBV11-2,.,CASSEVVRGNEKLFF,TGTGCCAGCAGCGAAGTAGTCAGGGGTAATGAAAAACTGTTTTTT
.,TRBJ2-1,TRBV27,.,CASSLSGGRRQFF,TGTGCCAGCAGTTTATCGGGGGGGCGGCGGCAGTTCTTC
.,TRBJ1-3,TRBV9,.,CASSPRTVSGNTIYF,TGTGCCAGCAGCCCCCGGACAGTCTCTGGAAACACCATATATTTT
TRBD2,TRBJ2-5,TRBV6-1,.,CASSEVAGDQETQYF,TGTGCCAGCAGTGAGGTGGCGGGAGATCAGGAGACCCAGTACTTC
TRBD2,TRBJ2-1,TRBV2,.,CASNLAGVYGEQFF,TGTGCCAGCAATCTAGCGGGAGTTTATGGTGAGCAGTTCTTC
TRBD1,TRBJ1-4,TRBV9,.,CASSERTGWGEKLFF,TGTGCCAGCAGCGAAAGGACAGGGTGGGGTGAAAAACTGTTTTTT
.,TRBJ1-1,TRBV27,.,CASSLIGGEAFF,TGTGCCAGCAGTCTTATCGGGGGGGAAGCTTTCTTT
TRBD1,TRBJ1-6,TRBV7-9,.,CASSFVGGGDSPLHF,TGTGCCAGCAGCTTTGTTGGAGGGGGCGATTCACCCCTCCACTTT
TRBD1,TRBJ1-2,TRBV10-1,.,CASSSGDRNYGYTF,TGCGCCAGCAGCTCCGGGGACAGGAACTATGGCTACACCTTC
.,TRBJ1-3,TRBV2,.,CATQEDTIYF,TGTGCCACCCAAGAGGACACCATATATTTT
.,TRBJ2-3,TRBV25-1,few,CASSEAESTDTQYF,TGTGCCAGCAGTGAAGCGGAGAGCACAGATACGCAGTATTTT
TRBD1,TRBJ1-1,TRBV4-1,.,CASSHRTGSTEAFF,TGCGCCAGCAGCCATCGGACAGGGAGTACTGAAGCTTTCTTT
.,TRBJ2-7,TRBV14,.,CASSNSVGNEQYF,TGTGCCAGCAGCAACTCGGTCGGGAACGAGCAGTACTTC
.,TRBJ2-7,TRBV10-3,.,CAIGREEGYEQYF,TGTGCCATTGGTAGAGAGGAGGGCTACGAGCAGTACTTC
.,TRBJ1-2,TRBV19,.,CASSAGIGYGYTF,TGTGCCAGTAGTGCAGGGATAGGTTATGGCTACACCTTC